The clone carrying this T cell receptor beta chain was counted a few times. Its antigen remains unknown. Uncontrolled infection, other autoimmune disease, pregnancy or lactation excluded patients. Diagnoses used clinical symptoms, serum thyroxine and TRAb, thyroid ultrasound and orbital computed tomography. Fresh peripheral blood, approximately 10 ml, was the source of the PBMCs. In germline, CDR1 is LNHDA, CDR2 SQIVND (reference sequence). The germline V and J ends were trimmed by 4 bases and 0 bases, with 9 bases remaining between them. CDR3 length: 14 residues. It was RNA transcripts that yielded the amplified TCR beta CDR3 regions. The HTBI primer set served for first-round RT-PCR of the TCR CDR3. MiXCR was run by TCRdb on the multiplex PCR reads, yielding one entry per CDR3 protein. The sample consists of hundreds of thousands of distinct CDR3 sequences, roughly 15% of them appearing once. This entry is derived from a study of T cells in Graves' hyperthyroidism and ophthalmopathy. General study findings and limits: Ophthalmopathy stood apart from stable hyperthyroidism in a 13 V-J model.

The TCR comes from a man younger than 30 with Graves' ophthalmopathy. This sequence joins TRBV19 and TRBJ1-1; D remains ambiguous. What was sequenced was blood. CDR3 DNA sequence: TGTGCCAGTAGTAGGAGCAGCCTGAACACTGAAGCTTTCTTT. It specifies CASSRSSLNTEAFF.